This T cell receptor beta chain was documented in a study of blood T cell repertoires in COVID-19. Study at large: Specimens from acute and convalescent COVID-19 originated in the United States, Italy and Spain. Sources were T cells, B-cell-depleted T cells, or PBMCs; the material itself was cDNA or gDNA.

This CDR3 has 15 residues. The junction had 9 bases not matched to a gene; V was cut back by 4 bases and J by 12 bases. Germline CDR1 reads LGHDT; CDR2 reads YNNKEL (reference sequence). Study processing details: Scientists estimated how many nucleated cells there were by amplifying reference gene primers. Libraries were prepared by immunoSEQ multiplex PCR; TCRdb keeps only in-frame clonotypes and omits some of them. V, J and clone size are those of that table, while D and trimming were read from the DNA. The sample has 180,000 or so clones, approximately 90% seen once. This chain connects TRBV3-1 (or the pseudogene TRBV3-2) to TRBJ2-1; 13 bases map to TRBD2. Specimen: peripheral blood. The sequence came from a woman aged 45-65 years with acute or convalescent COVID-19. The DNA for the CDR3 is TGTGCCAGCAGCCGTGGGACTAGCGGGACTTGGAGGCAGTTCTTC. This codes for CASSRGTSGTWRQFF.